The 9 T cell receptor beta chains listed next were all sequenced from one sample in a study of OX40 agonist ivuxolimab in advanced cancers. The method was immunoSEQ multiplex PCR; TCRdb's version includes in-frame clones alone and lacks a portion of them. The sample shows approximately 68,000 clones, roughly 80% of them seen only once. This specimen was CD4+ or CD8+ T cells sorted from blood, taken in a trial of the OX40 agonist ivuxolimab. The source of these receptors is an adult with an advanced solid tumor such as melanoma, head and neck, liver or kidney cancer.

The V gene is TRBV4-3, the J gene TRBJ1-1; D is unclear. V was pared by 1 base and J by 4 bases, with 7 bases between. CDR1 is LGHNA and CDR2 is YSLEER in the germline V gene. The CDR3 contains 13 residues. In DNA form, the CDR3 reads TGCGCCAGCAGCCAAGTGGTGACCACTGAAGCTTTCTTT. Amino acid sequence: CASSQVVTTEAFF.

The rearrangement links TRBV5-4 to TRBJ2-1; TRBD2 might be the D (6 bases). Trimming removed 3 bases at V and 6 bases at J, with 13 bases between. Germline CDR1 and CDR2: SGHNT and YYREEE (reference sequence). This CDR3 has 14 residues. The CDR3 DNA follows: TGTGCCAGCAGCTGGGGGACTCCCATCAATGAGCAGTTCTTC. Translated, it gives CASSWGTPINEQFF.

This clone was detected a few times. The V gene is TRBV30, the J gene TRBJ2-1; 11 positions agree with TRBD2. The CDR3 contains 16 residues. Trimming took 0 bases from V and 6 from J; bases not matched to a gene: 7. CDR1 and CDR2 (germline): GTSNPN, SVGIG (reference sequence). The CDR3: CAWSVRDSGGANEQFF. The DNA of the CDR3 is TGTGCCTGGAGTGTACGCGATAGCGGGGGGGCCAATGAGCAGTTCTTC.

The chain couples TRBV7-6 to TRBJ2-3; a possible D gene is TRBD2 (5 bases). Trimming took off 3 bases at V and 3 bases at J, with 10 bases between the two ends. Germline V gene lookup returns CDR1 SGHVS and CDR2 FNYEAQ. This CDR3 contains 14 residues. Here the CDR3 reads CASSFRAETDTQYF. The CDR3 region has the DNA TGTGCCAGCAGCTTCAGAGCGGAGACAGATACGCAGTATTTT.

The rearrangement joins TRBV2 to TRBJ1-2; 8 bases fit TRBD1. Looked up from germline, CDR1 is SNHLY and CDR2 is FYNNEI. V shed 2 bases and J 8 bases; nucleotides not matched to a gene: 10. The CDR3 is made up of 15 amino acids. The CDR3 nucleotides read TGTGCCAGCAGTGAATGGCAGGGGGCGTCTGTCGGCTACACCTTC. Translated: CASSEWQGASVGYTF.

This rearrangement joins TRBV20-1 to TRBJ2-3; no clear D. Trimming took off 7 bases at V and 4 bases at J, with 9 bases between the two ends. The germline V gene encodes CDR1 DFQATT and CDR2 SNEGSKA (reference sequence). This CDR3 is built from 11 residues. CDR3 sequence (DNA): TGCAGTGTCGAGCCCGCAGATACGCAGTATTTT. Amino acid sequence: CSVEPADTQYF.

The chain is built from TRBV7-3 and TRBJ2-3, with 10 bases that match TRBD2. Trimming cost V 5 bases and J 2 bases; bases outside gene matches: 7. This CDR3 region has 16 residues. Germline V lookup: CDR1 SGHTA, CDR2 FQGTGA. In nucleotides, the CDR3 is TGTGCCAGCAGCCGGACTAGCGGAGGTGACACAGATACGCAGTATTTT. It codes for CASSRTSGGDTDTQYF.

The V call is TRBV6-6, the J call TRBJ1-5; possible D gene TRBD1, 6 bases. This CDR3 spans 14 amino acids. Germline CDR1 reads MNHNY; CDR2 reads SVGAGI (reference sequence). Trimming removed 7 bases at V and 2 bases at J, with 12 bases between. CDR3 sequence reads: CASTGRQGNQPQHF. CDR3 nucleotides: TGTGCCAGCACCGGCAGACAGGGCAATCAGCCCCAGCATTTT.

The V call is TRBV19, the J call TRBJ2-1; 11 bases map to TRBD2. CDR1 and CDR2 from the germline V gene are LNHDA and SQIVND (reference sequence). The CDR3 runs to 17 residues. V lost 7 bases, J lost 0 bases, and 8 bases stayed unmatched. The CDR3 is CASTPGLAANSYNEQFF. The DNA of the CDR3 is TGTGCCAGTACCCCGGGACTAGCGGCCAACTCCTACAATGAGCAGTTCTTC.